This T cell receptor beta chain stems from a study of T cells after yellow fever vaccination. Turning to the study itself: For low cell numbers, libraries were made with SMART-Seq v4 Ultra Low Input.

The CDR3 length is 14 residues. Germline V gives CDR1 SEHNR, CDR2 FQNEAQ (reference sequence). V was clipped by 1 base and J by 0 bases, with 6 bases between them. TCRdb fed the 5' RACE reads into MiXCR, producing one record per CDR3 protein. The table lists 350,000 to 550,000 distinct CDR3 sequences, approximately 19% of them singletons. Here the sequenced sample was PBMCs, taken before the yellow fever booster vaccination. The V gene is TRBV7-9, the J gene TRBJ1-2; the D is unclear. This TCR was recovered from a man between 18 and 29 years old who received the YFV17D yellow fever vaccine. As DNA, the CDR3 is TGTGCCAGCAGCTTAGTTCCTTCTAACTATGGCTACACCTTC. Its protein is CASSLVPSNYGYTF.